This entry lists 31 T cell receptor beta chains sequenced from one sample in a study of radiotherapy plus CTLA-4 blockade in lung cancer. Assay used: immunoSEQ multiplex PCR; TCRdb lists only in-frame clones, some missing. This sample has fewer than 150,000 clones, with roughly 74% found just once. Specimen: peripheral blood, collected from a patient treated with radiotherapy plus ipilimumab. The receptor set was obtained from a human donor with non-small cell lung cancer who had a partial response to radiotherapy plus ipilimumab.

This clone has only a few counts. V and J are TRBV19 and TRBJ2-2; no definite D call. Trimming removed 8 bases at V and 2 bases at J, with 12 bases between. Germline assignment: CDR1 LNHDA and CDR2 SQIVND (reference sequence). CDR3 length: 14 residues. CDR3 loop: CASCRSVNTGELFF. The CDR3 region has the DNA TGTGCCAGTTGTAGGAGCGTAAACACCGGGGAGCTGTTTTTT. The full variable domain, in which reference TRBV19 and TRBJ2-2 provide the parts outside the CDR3, is DGGITQSPKYLFRKEGQNVTLSCEQNLNHDAMYWYRQDPGQGLRLIYYSQIVNDFQKGDIAEGYSVSREKKESFPLTVTSAQKNPTAFYLCASCRSVNTGELFFGEGSRLTVL.

This clone was detected once. The V call is TRBV11-2, the J call TRBJ2-2; TRBD2 matches at 8 bases. The length of the CDR3 is 17 residues. J gave up 6 bases and V 0 bases, and 9 bases lay outside the gene matches. Germline CDR1 SGHAT, CDR2 FQNNGV. CDR3 sequence (DNA): TGTGCCAGCAGCTTAGATGAGCAAGCGGGAGCCGCCGGGGAGCTGTTTTTT. Protein sequence: CASSLDEQAGAAGELFF.

This chain joins TRBV28 and TRBJ2-5; a weak D match, TRBD2 (5 bases). With the DNA end fitting TRBJ2-7 better, the J assignment may be wrong. Germline assignment: CDR1 MDHEN and CDR2 SYDVKM. The CDR3 has 14 amino acids. The CDR3 DNA reads TGTGCCAGCAGTTTAGATCCGGGGTCCTACGAGCAGTACTTC. This gives the protein CASSLDPGSYEQYF.

The chain uses TRBV2 and TRBJ2-5; D is unresolved. The V end was cut by 6 bases, the J end by 5 bases, with 10 bases between. Germline values: CDR1 SNHLY, CDR2 FYNNEI. The CDR3 runs 12 residues. CDR3 in DNA: TGTGCCAGCAGCCTTCGTGAGGAGACCCAGTACTTC. Protein: CASSLREETQYF.

In this sample, this clone turned up a few times. This rearrangement joins TRBV10-3 to TRBJ2-7; D possibly corresponds to TRBD2 (7 bases). Trimming took 2 bases from V and 3 from J, leaving 11 bases between them. The CDR3 consists of 14 residues. Germline V gene sequence: CDR1 ENHRY, CDR2 SYGVKD. CDR3 nucleotides: TGTGCCATCAGTGAGGGGGGGGGCAACTACGAGCAGTACTTC. Translated: CAISEGGGNYEQYF.

The CDR3 loop is CASRRALKRPQHF. The CDR3 nucleotides are TGTGCCAGCAGGAGGGCACTCAAAAGGCCCCAGCATTTT. The rearrangement uses TRBV28 and TRBJ1-5; the D is unclear. CDR1 and CDR2 (germline): MDHEN, SYDVKM. With 6 bases removed from V and 9 bases from J, the gap between germline ends came to 15 bases. The CDR3 sequence is 13 residues long.

V gene TRBV19 combines with J gene TRBJ1-1, with 9 nucleotides matching TRBD1. The ends lost 6 bases at V and 1 base at J; junction bases unmatched: 6. Per the germline V gene, CDR1 is LNHDA and CDR2 is SQIVND (reference sequence). The CDR3 is 15 residues long. The CDR3, as DNA: TGTGCCAGTAGCTTACAGGGGGCGGGGAACACTGAAGCTTTCTTT. It translates to CASSLQGAGNTEAFF.

This chain connects TRBV6-5 to TRBJ2-2; D call uncertain. CDR1 is MNHEY and CDR2 is SVGAGI in the germline V gene. The V end was cut by 4 bases, the J end by 5 bases, with 5 bases between. This CDR3 has 12 residues. In DNA, the CDR3 is TGTGCCAGCAGTTTTCTTACCGGGGAGCTGTTTTTT. Translating it yields CASSFLTGELFF.

This chain uses TRBV7-2 with TRBJ1-1, with TRBD1 matching over 9 bases. Germline loops: CDR1 SGHTA, CDR2 FQGNSA. The ends lost 4 bases at V and 4 bases at J; junction bases unmatched: 13. This CDR3 is built from 17 residues. The CDR3 DNA is TGTGCCAGCAGCTCCCGTTCACAGGGGGCTCTGGGCACTGAAGCTTTCTTT. Amino acid sequence: CASSSRSQGALGTEAFF.

This chain links TRBV5-1 with TRBJ2-5; D is possibly TRBD1 (7 bases). Germline V CDR1 and CDR2: SGHRS, YFSETQ. This CDR3 is built from 15 residues. The V end lost 3 bases, the J end lost 7 bases, and 19 bases lay between the germline ends. CDR3 DNA: TGCGCCAGCAGCTCACCCAGGGGGGTTGCGGGGACCCAGTACTTC. Protein sequence: CASSSPRGVAGTQYF.

This sequence joins TRBV30 and TRBJ2-7, with D hard to call. Germline CDR1 GTSNPN, CDR2 SVGIG (reference sequence). V was shortened by 1 base and J by 1 base, with 14 bases between the two germline ends. The CDR3 has 15 residues. The CDR3, as DNA: TGTGCCTGGAGTGGAGGCAGCGTACTATCCTACGAGCAGTACGTC. Translation: CAWSGGSVLSYEQYV.

The sample holds one count of this clone. This sequence joins TRBV4-2 and TRBJ1-5; D uncertain. CDR3 length: 13 residues. With 4 bases removed from V and 9 bases from J, the gap between germline ends came to 13 bases. From germline, CDR1 is LGHNA and CDR2 YNFKEQ. CDR3 residues: CASSREVERPQHF. In nucleotides, the CDR3 is TGTGCCAGCAGCCGCGAGGTCGAGAGGCCCCAGCATTTT.

The chain recombines TRBV19 with TRBJ2-3; no clear D gene. The CDR3 loop spans 15 amino acids. Germline V CDR1 and CDR2: LNHDA, SQIVND (reference sequence). The ends were cut back, 2 bases at V and 0 bases at J, with 9 bases in the middle. CDR3 sequence: CASSIRAQSTDTQYF. CDR3 DNA: TGTGCCAGTAGTATACGAGCGCAGAGCACAGATACGCAGTATTTT.

The chain is built from TRBV4-2 and TRBJ2-5, with D maybe TRBD2 (6 bases). V lost 1 base to trimming and J lost 4 bases, with 16 bases between them. There are 16 residues in the CDR3. Germline CDR1 is LGHNA and CDR2 is YNFKEQ. The CDR3 spells CASSQGLGGPGETQYF. CDR3 sequence (DNA): TGTGCCAGCAGCCAAGGGCTTGGAGGGCCGGGAGAGACCCAGTACTTC.

The V gene is TRBV5-1, the J gene TRBJ1-4, with D possibly being TRBD1 (6 bases). The germline V gene encodes CDR1 SGHRS and CDR2 YFSETQ. The CDR3 loop spans 15 amino acids. The V gene lost 0 bases and the J gene lost 0 bases, with 6 bases spanning the gap. The CDR3 region has the DNA TGCGCCAGCAGCTTGGGGACAGCAACTAATGAAAAACTGTTTTTT. Protein: CASSLGTATNEKLFF.

The chain combines TRBV19 with TRBJ1-1, with D possibly matching TRBD1 (5 bases). Trimming left V 7 bases short and J 3 bases short, with 18 bases between. The CDR3 sequence is 15 residues long. Germline V gives CDR1 LNHDA, CDR2 SQIVND (reference sequence). CDR3 nucleotide sequence: TGTGCCAGTACCCTGGGGGGTACTCGGCACACTGAAGCTTTCTTT. Translation: CASTLGGTRHTEAFF.

The V call is TRBV13, the J call TRBJ2-1; unclear D gene. The CDR3 is 17 amino acids. Germline V gene data show CDR1 as PRHDT and CDR2 as FYEKMQ (reference sequence). Trimming left V 5 bases short and J 0 bases short, with 17 bases between. The chain's CDR3 is CASSHGELASSYNEQFF. The CDR3 DNA reads TGTGCCAGCAGCCACGGTGAGCTCGCTAGCTCCTACAATGAGCAGTTCTTC.

The CDR3 DNA reads TGTGCCAGTAGTATTACTTATCTTCGGACCTCCCGGAGGCACAATCAGCCCCAGCATTTT. Its protein product is CASSITYLRTSRRHNQPQHF. V gene TRBV19 combines with J gene TRBJ1-5, with no clear D. The ends were cut back, 3 bases at V and 3 bases at J, with 27 bases in the middle. This CDR3 region has 20 residues. Germline CDR1 and CDR2: LNHDA and SQIVND (reference sequence). The full variable domain, its missing parts supplied by reference TRBV19 and TRBJ1-5, is DGGITQSPKYLFRKEGQNVTLSCEQNLNHDAMYWYRQDPGQGLRLIYYSQIVNDFQKGDIAEGYSVSREKKESFPLTVTSAQKNPTAFYLCASSITYLRTSRRHNQPQHFGDGTRLSIL.

The chain has TRBV19 and TRBJ1-2, with D perhaps TRBD1 (6 bases). The V gene's germline CDR1 is LNHDA and CDR2 SQIVND (reference sequence). This CDR3 contains 14 residues. With 5 bases removed from V and 0 bases from J, the gap between germline ends came to 10 bases. The CDR3 is CASSPRTANYGYTF. In DNA, the CDR3 is TGTGCCAGTAGTCCTCGGACAGCTAACTATGGCTACACCTTC.

This rearrangement joins TRBV7-9 to TRBJ2-1; D may be TRBD1 (5 bases). Trimming removed 5 bases at V and 13 bases at J, with 12 bases between. CDR3 size: 11 residues. Germline V lookup: CDR1 SEHNR, CDR2 FQNEAQ (reference sequence). CDR3 DNA sequence: TGTGCCAGCAGCCTAGAGACAGCCCAGTTCTTC. Its protein is CASSLETAQFF.

The chain has TRBV2 and TRBJ1-1, with 8 nucleotides matching TRBD1. Germline assignment: CDR1 SNHLY and CDR2 FYNNEI. The CDR3 consists of 16 residues. J gave up 1 base and V 2 bases, and 6 bases lay outside the gene matches. The CDR3 bases are TGTGCCAGCAGTGAATGGCAGGGGGCGAGGAACACTGAAGCTTTCTTT. Its protein is CASSEWQGARNTEAFF.

The chain is built from TRBV27 and TRBJ2-1; 9 bases map to TRBD2. Germline V gene lookup returns CDR1 MNHEY and CDR2 SMNVEV (reference sequence). V lost 2 bases and J lost 7; bases outside the gene matches: 9. The CDR3 totals 16 residues. The DNA for the CDR3 is TGTGCCAGCAGTTTAAGGGGCGGGAGGGCCTGGAATGAGCAGTTCTTC. It specifies CASSLRGGRAWNEQFF.

This clone was recorded a few times. The chain links TRBV6-5 to TRBJ1-1; D is ambiguous. The CDR3 extends over 13 amino acids. The V gene lost 3 bases and the J gene lost 7 bases, with 12 bases spanning the gap. CDR1 and CDR2 from the germline V gene are MNHEY and SVGAGI. CDR3 DNA sequence: TGTGCCAGCAGTTATCGGGGAAAAGGTGAAGCTTTCTTT. Translating it yields CASSYRGKGEAFF.

The gene calls are TRBV28 and TRBJ2-3; maybe TRBD2 (5 bases). V was shortened by 2 bases and J by 0 bases, with 6 bases between the two germline ends. Germline CDR1 is MDHEN and CDR2 is SYDVKM. The CDR3 contains 14 residues. The CDR3 DNA is TGTGCCAGCAGTTTAGAGGGCAGCACAGATACGCAGTATTTT. Amino acids: CASSLEGSTDTQYF.

The V and J genes are TRBV13 and TRBJ2-1; TRBD2 aligns across 12 bases. The CDR3 sequence is 15 residues long. Germline V gene lookup returns CDR1 PRHDT and CDR2 FYEKMQ (reference sequence). V was clipped by 3 bases and J by 6 bases; unmatched bases: 3. The CDR3 is CASSFGLAGPNEQFF. The CDR3 DNA reads as TGTGCCAGCAGCTTTGGACTAGCGGGGCCCAATGAGCAGTTCTTC.

The chain is built from TRBV11-1 and TRBJ1-2; maybe TRBD1 (5 bases). The V gene's germline CDR1 is SGHAT and CDR2 FQDESV (reference sequence). The ends were cut back, 1 base at V and 3 bases at J, with 9 bases in the middle. The CDR3 spans 14 residues. The CDR3 loop reads CASSLGGADYGYTF. The CDR3 DNA reads TGTGCCAGCAGCTTAGGGGGCGCGGACTATGGCTACACCTTC.

The chain joins TRBV27 to TRBJ2-1, with 7 bases identical to TRBD1. V dropped 3 bases and J dropped 7; count of bases not matched to a gene: 3. CDR1 and CDR2 from the germline V gene are MNHEY and SMNVEV (reference sequence). The CDR3 extends over 13 amino acids. The CDR3, as DNA: TGTGCCAGCAGTTTTGCAGGGGGAAATGAGCAGTTCTTC. Translated, it gives CASSFAGGNEQFF.

The V and J genes are TRBV28 and TRBJ1-2; tentative D call: TRBD1 (5 bases). Trimming removed 5 bases from V and 8 bases from J, with 9 bases in between. This CDR3 has 11 residues. CDR1 is MDHEN and CDR2 is SYDVKM in the germline V gene. CDR3 loop: CASSTGLGYTF. In nucleotides, the CDR3 is TGTGCCAGCAGTACGGGACTAGGCTACACCTTC.

The genes are TRBV5-1 and TRBJ2-3; possibly TRBD2 for D (7 bases). Trimming removed 0 bases at V and 4 bases at J, with 18 bases between. This CDR3 region has 17 residues. The germline V gene has CDR1 SGHRS and CDR2 YFSETQ. In DNA, the CDR3 is TGCGCCAGCAGCTTGGCCGAGGGGGGGGGCTGGTCAGATACGCAGTATTTT. Its translation is CASSLAEGGGWSDTQYF.

The chain links TRBV2 to TRBJ1-3; maybe TRBD1 (6 bases). The germline V gene encodes CDR1 SNHLY and CDR2 FYNNEI. The CDR3 length is 16 residues. V lost 8 bases and J 0 bases, leaving 17 bases between the germline ends. CDR3 loop: CASLKDSSNSGNTIYF. DNA for the CDR3: TGTGCCAGCCTTAAGGACAGCTCAAACTCTGGAAACACCATATATTTT.

The rearrangement uses TRBV18 and TRBJ2-5; no clear D. In germline, CDR1 is KGHSH, CDR2 LQKENI. The V and J ends lost 6 bases and 1 base respectively, with 6 bases between them. The CDR3 runs to 12 residues. The CDR3 loop reads CASSPSQETQYF. The CDR3 nucleotides are TGTGCCAGCTCTCCCTCCCAAGAGACCCAGTACTTC.